These 20 T cell receptor beta chains were all obtained from the same sample, sequenced in a study of blood T cell repertoires in COVID-19. Clones were sequenced by immunoSEQ multiplex PCR, and TCRdb holds only the in-frame ones, with some missing. The data hold 150,000 to 200,000 clones, with roughly 80% observed a single time. The sample taken for sequencing was peripheral blood. The receptors originated from a man between 60 and 75 years old with acute or convalescent COVID-19.

This clone was seen just once. The chain couples TRBV7-3 to TRBJ2-3, with 10 bases matching TRBD1. The germline gives CDR1 SGHTA, CDR2 FQGTGA. The CDR3 consists of 16 residues. With V trimmed by 0 bases and J by 4 bases, 4 bases remained unmatched. CDR3 amino acids: CASSLTLGQGSDTQYF. CDR3 DNA: TGTGCCAGCAGCTTAACTCTGGGACAGGGGTCAGATACGCAGTATTTT. The full variable domain, completed using reference TRBV7-3 and TRBJ2-3, is GAGVSQTPSNKVTEKGKYVELRCDPISGHTALYWYRQSLGQGPEFLIYFQGTGAADDSGLPNDRFFAVRPEGSVSTLKIQRTERGDSAVYLCASSLTLGQGSDTQYFGPGTRLTVL.

Regarding this clone: Other nucleotide sequences from this sample produce the same CDR3. The V and J genes are TRBV9 and TRBJ2-6; TRBD1 might be the D (6 bases). CDR3 length: 15 residues. With 4 bases removed from V and 0 bases from J, the gap between germline ends came to 8 bases. Per the germline V gene, CDR1 is SGDLS and CDR2 is YYNGEE. CDR3 sequence reads: CASSPQGSGANVLTF. In nucleotides, the CDR3 is TGTGCCAGCAGCCCACAGGGCTCTGGGGCCAACGTCCTGACTTTC. Using reference TRBV9 and TRBJ2-6 for the parts outside the CDR3, the full variable domain is DSGVTQTPKHLITATGQRVTLRCSPRSGDLSVYWYQQSLDQGLQFLIQYYNGEERAKGNILERFSAQQFPDLHSELNLSSLELGDSALYFCASSPQGSGANVLTFGAGSRLTVL.

V usage is TRBV7-8 and J usage is TRBJ1-6; TRBD1 is a possible D gene (6 bases). Deletions cut 0 bases from V and 6 bases from J, with 15 bases between. The CDR3 is 17 residues long. Germline CDR1 SGHVS, CDR2 FQNEAQ. The CDR3 protein is CASSLAGGQISNSPLHF. The DNA for the CDR3 is TGTGCCAGCAGCTTAGCCGGGGGGCAGATAAGTAATTCACCCCTCCACTTT.

The J gene is TRBJ2-7, the V gene TRBV9; the D is unclear. CDR1 SGDLS and CDR2 YYNGEE come from the germline V gene. This CDR3 spans 13 amino acids. With 0 bases removed from V and 3 bases from J, the gap between germline ends came to 7 bases. The CDR3: CASSVGDNYEQYF. In nucleotides, the CDR3 is TGTGCCAGCAGCGTAGGCGACAACTACGAGCAGTACTTC.

The rearrangement links TRBV10-3 to TRBJ2-1; maybe TRBD2 (5 bases). In germline, CDR1 is ENHRY, CDR2 SYGVKD. This CDR3 has 15 residues. V was clipped by 0 bases and J by 0 bases, with 6 bases between them. The CDR3 sequence is CAISESGSSYNEQFF. The CDR3 nucleotides are TGTGCCATCAGTGAGTCGGGGAGCTCCTACAATGAGCAGTTCTTC.

This chain joins TRBV4-1 and TRBJ2-5, with 7 bases fitting TRBD1. The V segment lost 3 bases and the J segment 2 bases; nucleotides outside the gene matches: 3. The germline V gene encodes CDR1 MGHRA and CDR2 YSYEKL. The CDR3 has 14 amino acids. The CDR3 sequence: CASSQTGLQETQYF. In DNA form, the CDR3 reads TGCGCCAGCAGCCAGACAGGGCTACAAGAGACCCAGTACTTC.

This sequence joins TRBV7-2 and TRBJ1-1; D is possibly TRBD1 (5 bases). Germline CDR1 and CDR2: SGHTA and FQGNSA. The CDR3 consists of 11 residues. Between the trimmed V and J ends, which lost 4 bases and 11 bases, there was a span of 11 bases. The CDR3 sequence: CASSSRGWAFF. DNA of the CDR3: TGTGCCAGCAGCTCTAGGGGTTGGGCTTTCTTT.

This chain connects TRBV28 to TRBJ2-7; TRBD1 agrees at 8 bases. V shed 5 bases and J 2 bases; nucleotides not matched to a gene: 11. This CDR3 is built from 16 residues. The germline CDR1 and CDR2 sequences are MDHEN and SYDVKM. CDR3 DNA: TGTGCCAGCAGTCAAACCGGACAGGGTAGAACCTACGAGCAGTACTTC. Its protein is CASSQTGQGRTYEQYF. The full variable domain, rest sourced from reference TRBV28 and TRBJ2-7, is DVKVTQSSRYLVKRTGEKVFLECVQDMDHENMFWYRQDPGLGLRLIYFSYDVKMKEKGDIPEGYSVSREKKERFSLILESASTNQTSMYLCASSQTGQGRTYEQYFGPGTRLTVT.

The chain carries TRBV6-5 and TRBJ2-3; 8 nucleotides line up with TRBD1. V trimming: 6 bases; J trimming: 2 bases; junction bases outside the gene matches: 7. From germline, CDR1 is MNHEY and CDR2 SVGAGI. This CDR3 has 15 residues. The CDR3 nucleotides read TGTGCCAGCAGCCAGGACAGGGCGCCCACAGATACGCAGTATTTT. This codes for CASSQDRAPTDTQYF.

V usage is TRBV12-3 or TRBV12-4 and J usage is TRBJ1-1; TRBD1 might be the D (6 bases). V gave up 6 bases and J gave up 5 bases, with 10 bases separating them. CDR3 size: 12 residues. CDR3 loop: CASSPDRTEAFF. For the CDR3, the DNA is TGTGCCAGCAGCCCCGACAGGACTGAAGCTTTCTTT.

This rearrangement joins TRBV19 to TRBJ2-1; 9 nucleotides align to TRBD1. Germline trimming cut 9 bases from V and 8 bases from J; bases unmatched to any gene: 11. Germline CDR1 is LNHDA and CDR2 is SQIVND (reference sequence). The CDR3 spans 14 residues. In DNA form, the CDR3 reads TGTGCCAGCGGGCCCGGGACAGGGTTTGATGAGCAGTTCTTC. Translated: CASGPGTGFDEQFF.

The chain employs TRBV6-1 and TRBJ1-2, with a possible D match to TRBD1 (6 bases). The CDR3 spans 15 residues. Looked up from germline, CDR1 is MNHNS and CDR2 is SASEGT. V lost 3 bases and J lost 0, with 11 bases in between. For the CDR3, the DNA is TGTGCCAGCAGTGATAGGGGGTTAGCTAACTATGGCTACACCTTC. This gives the protein CASSDRGLANYGYTF.

This chain uses TRBV18 with TRBJ1-1, with D possibly matching TRBD1 (6 bases). The length of the CDR3 is 17 residues. Germline-derived CDR1 and CDR2 are KGHSH and LQKENI. Trimming took 3 bases from V and 1 from J, leaving 18 bases between them. As DNA, the CDR3 is TGTGCCAGCTCACCTATCTCGCCAGGGGCCCGGAACACTGAAGCTTTCTTT. Residues: CASSPISPGARNTEAFF.

The rearrangement uses TRBV25-1 and TRBJ2-7, with 10 bases that match TRBD1. Germline V CDR1 and CDR2: MGHDK, SYGVNS. CDR3 length equals 13 residues. V dropped 8 bases and J dropped 4; count of bases not matched to a gene: 5. CDR3 protein: CASAGTGDYEQYF. The CDR3 nucleotides are TGTGCCAGCGCCGGGACAGGGGATTACGAGCAGTACTTC.

In nucleotides, the CDR3 is TGTGCCAGCAGCCCCGGAGGACAGGGGCTTGGAAACACCATATATTTT. It codes for CASSPGGQGLGNTIYF. V and J are TRBV7-2 and TRBJ1-3, with TRBD1 matching over 9 bases. Germline CDR1 is SGHTA and CDR2 is FQGNSA. The V segment lost 5 bases and the J segment 3 bases; nucleotides outside the gene matches: 8. CDR3 size: 16 residues.

The genes are TRBV19 and TRBJ1-2, with 7 bases identical to TRBD1. The CDR3 extends over 16 amino acids. Trimming removed 7 bases from V and 4 bases from J; junction bases left unmatched: 15. Germline V gene data show CDR1 as LNHDA and CDR2 as SQIVND (reference sequence). The CDR3 region is CASTPGQPYQIYGYTF. CDR3 sequence (DNA): TGTGCCAGTACCCCGGGACAGCCTTACCAAATCTATGGCTACACCTTC.

This sequence joins TRBV30 and TRBJ1-1; D is possibly TRBD1 (6 bases). The CDR3 is 13 residues long. Germline CDR1 and CDR2: GTSNPN and SVGIG (reference sequence). Trimming removed 0 bases at V and 3 bases at J, with 8 bases between. Written as DNA, the CDR3 is TGTGCCTGGAGTGTGGACAGTGACACTGAAGCTTTCTTT. It codes for CAWSVDSDTEAFF.

V and J are TRBV10-3 and TRBJ2-3; TRBD2 matches 10 bases. V dropped 6 bases and J dropped 5; count of bases not matched to a gene: 11. The CDR3 consists of 16 residues. CDR1 is ENHRY and CDR2 is SYGVKD in the germline V gene. The DNA for the CDR3 is TGTGCCATCAGAGGACTAGCGGTTAACCGGGGAGATACGCAGTATTTT. This encodes CAIRGLAVNRGDTQYF.

This rearrangement joins TRBV6-5 to TRBJ2-5, with 7 bases aligning to TRBD1. CDR3 length equals 13 residues. The V gene's germline CDR1 is MNHEY and CDR2 SVGAGI. With 8 bases clipped from V and 2 bases from J, the junction kept 5 bases outside the gene matches. The CDR3 nucleotides are TGTGCCAGCTCTGGGACAGAACAAGAGACCCAGTACTTC. This codes for CASSGTEQETQYF.

The chain couples TRBV10-3 to TRBJ2-7, with 8 bases fitting TRBD1. CDR3 length: 15 amino acids. Germline loops: CDR1 ENHRY, CDR2 SYGVKD. The ends lost 3 bases at V and 1 base at J; junction bases unmatched: 5. The DNA of the CDR3 is TGTGCCATCAGTGACGAGGACAGGGAGTCCTACGAGCAGTACTTC. As protein: CAISDEDRESYEQYF.